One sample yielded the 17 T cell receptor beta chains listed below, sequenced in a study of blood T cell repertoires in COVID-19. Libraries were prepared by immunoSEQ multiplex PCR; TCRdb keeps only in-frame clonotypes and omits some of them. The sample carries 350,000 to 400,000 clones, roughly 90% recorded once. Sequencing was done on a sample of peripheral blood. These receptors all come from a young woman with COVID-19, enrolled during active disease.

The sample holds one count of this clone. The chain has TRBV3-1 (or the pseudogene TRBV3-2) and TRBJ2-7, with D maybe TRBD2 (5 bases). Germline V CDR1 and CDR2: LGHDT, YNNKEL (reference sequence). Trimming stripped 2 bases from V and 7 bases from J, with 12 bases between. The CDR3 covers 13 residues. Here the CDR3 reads CASSQSGFGEQYF. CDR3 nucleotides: TGTGCCAGCAGCCAAAGCGGTTTTGGGGAGCAGTACTTC.

CDR3 DNA: TGCGCCAGCAGCCTCTCCATACTAGCGGGGGGGCAGATTCAGGGTAGCACAGATACGCAGTATTTT. Amino acids: CASSLSILAGGQIQGSTDTQYF. This chain uses TRBV4-1 with TRBJ2-3, with 13 nucleotides matching TRBD2. The germline V gene encodes CDR1 MGHRA and CDR2 YSYEKL. Trimming at V came to 4 bases and at J to 0 bases, leaving 19 bases not matched to a gene. The CDR3 is 22 residues long.

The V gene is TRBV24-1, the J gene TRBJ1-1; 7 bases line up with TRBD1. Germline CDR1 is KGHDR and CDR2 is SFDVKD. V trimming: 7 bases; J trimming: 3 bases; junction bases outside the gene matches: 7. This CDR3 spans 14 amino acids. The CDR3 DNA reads TGTGCCACCAGCGGTGGGCAGGGGGACACTGAAGCTTTCTTT. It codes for CATSGGQGDTEAFF.

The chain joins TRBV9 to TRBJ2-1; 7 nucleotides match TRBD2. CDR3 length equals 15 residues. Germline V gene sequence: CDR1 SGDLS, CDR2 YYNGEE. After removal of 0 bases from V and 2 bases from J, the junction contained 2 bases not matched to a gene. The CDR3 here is CASSVGEGTYNEQFF. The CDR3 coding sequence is TGTGCCAGCAGCGTAGGGGAGGGCACCTACAATGAGCAGTTCTTC. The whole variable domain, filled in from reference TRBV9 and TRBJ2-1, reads DSGVTQTPKHLITATGQRVTLRCSPRSGDLSVYWYQQSLDQGLQFLIQYYNGEERAKGNILERFSAQQFPDLHSELNLSSLELGDSALYFCASSVGEGTYNEQFFGPGTRLTVL.

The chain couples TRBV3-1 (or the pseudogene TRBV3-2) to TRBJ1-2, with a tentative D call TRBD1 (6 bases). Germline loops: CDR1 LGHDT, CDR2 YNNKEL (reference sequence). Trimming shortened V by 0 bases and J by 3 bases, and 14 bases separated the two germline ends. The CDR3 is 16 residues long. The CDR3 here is CASSQDADRSHYGYTF. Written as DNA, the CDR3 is TGTGCCAGCAGCCAAGACGCAGACAGGTCCCACTATGGCTACACCTTC.

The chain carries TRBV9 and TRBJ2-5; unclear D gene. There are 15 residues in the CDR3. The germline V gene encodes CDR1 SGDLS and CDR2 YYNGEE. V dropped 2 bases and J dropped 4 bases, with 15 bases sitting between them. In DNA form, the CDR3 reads TGTGCCAGCAGCGTTAGAGGAGTTATGCCAGAGACCCAGTACTTC. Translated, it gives CASSVRGVMPETQYF. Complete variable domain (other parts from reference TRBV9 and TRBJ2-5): DSGVTQTPKHLITATGQRVTLRCSPRSGDLSVYWYQQSLDQGLQFLIQYYNGEERAKGNILERFSAQQFPDLHSELNLSSLELGDSALYFCASSVRGVMPETQYFGPGTRLLVL.

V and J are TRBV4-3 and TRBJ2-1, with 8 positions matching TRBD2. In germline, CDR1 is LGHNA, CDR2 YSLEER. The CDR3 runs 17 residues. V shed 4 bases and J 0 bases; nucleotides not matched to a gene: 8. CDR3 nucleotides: TGCGCCAGCAGCCCTCAACTAGCGGCCGTCTCCTACAATGAGCAGTTCTTC. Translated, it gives CASSPQLAAVSYNEQFF.

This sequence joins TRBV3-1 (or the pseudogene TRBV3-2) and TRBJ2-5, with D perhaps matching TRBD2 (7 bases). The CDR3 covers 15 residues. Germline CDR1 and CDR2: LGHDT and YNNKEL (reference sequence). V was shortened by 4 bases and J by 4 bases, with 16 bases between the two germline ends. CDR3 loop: CASSRLNRGGETQYF. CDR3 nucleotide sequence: TGTGCCAGCAGCCGGCTTAATAGGGGGGGAGAGACCCAGTACTTC.

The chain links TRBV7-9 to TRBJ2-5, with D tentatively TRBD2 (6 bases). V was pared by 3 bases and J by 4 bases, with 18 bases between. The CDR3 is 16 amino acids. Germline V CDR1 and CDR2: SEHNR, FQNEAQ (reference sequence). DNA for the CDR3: TGTGCCAGCAGCTTGGCCTCGTTGTTGGGAGGAGAGACCCAGTACTTC. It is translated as CASSLASLLGGETQYF.

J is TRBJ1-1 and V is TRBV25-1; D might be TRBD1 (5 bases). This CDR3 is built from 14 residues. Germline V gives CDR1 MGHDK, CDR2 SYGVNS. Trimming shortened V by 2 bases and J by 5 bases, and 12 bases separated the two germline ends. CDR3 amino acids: CASSERGKGTEAFF. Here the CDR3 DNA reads TGTGCCAGCAGTGAACGTGGTAAGGGGACTGAAGCTTTCTTT.

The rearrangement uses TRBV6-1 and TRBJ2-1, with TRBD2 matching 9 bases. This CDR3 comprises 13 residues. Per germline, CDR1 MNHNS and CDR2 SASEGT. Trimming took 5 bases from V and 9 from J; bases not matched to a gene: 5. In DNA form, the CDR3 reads TGTGCCAGCAGTTCCGGGACTAGCCGTGAGCAGTTCTTC. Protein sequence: CASSSGTSREQFF.

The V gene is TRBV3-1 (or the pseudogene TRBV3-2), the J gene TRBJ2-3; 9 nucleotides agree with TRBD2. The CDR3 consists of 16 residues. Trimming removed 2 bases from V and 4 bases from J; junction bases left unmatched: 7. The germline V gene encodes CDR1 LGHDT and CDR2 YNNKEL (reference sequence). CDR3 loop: CASSQPLAGGADTQYF. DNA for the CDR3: TGTGCCAGCAGCCAACCCCTTGCGGGGGGGGCAGATACGCAGTATTTT.

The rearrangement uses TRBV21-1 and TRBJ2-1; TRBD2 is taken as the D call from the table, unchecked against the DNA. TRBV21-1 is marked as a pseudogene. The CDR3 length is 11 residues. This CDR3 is CASSLNNEQFF. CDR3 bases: TGTGCCAGCAGCCTTAACAATGAGCAGTTCTTC.

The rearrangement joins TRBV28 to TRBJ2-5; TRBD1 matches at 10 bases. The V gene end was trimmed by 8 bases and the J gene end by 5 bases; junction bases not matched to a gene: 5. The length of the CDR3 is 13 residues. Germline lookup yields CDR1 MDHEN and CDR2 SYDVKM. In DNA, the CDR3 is TGTGCCAGCCGATGGACAGGGGGGGAGACCCAGTACTTC. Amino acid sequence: CASRWTGGETQYF.

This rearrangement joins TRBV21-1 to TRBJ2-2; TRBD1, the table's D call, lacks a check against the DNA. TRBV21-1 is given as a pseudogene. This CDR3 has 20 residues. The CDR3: CASSKGTLPPGQRIAGELFF. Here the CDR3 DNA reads TGTGCCAGCAGCAAAGGAACCCTCCCCCCCGGACAAAGGATAGCCGGGGAGCTGTTTTTT.

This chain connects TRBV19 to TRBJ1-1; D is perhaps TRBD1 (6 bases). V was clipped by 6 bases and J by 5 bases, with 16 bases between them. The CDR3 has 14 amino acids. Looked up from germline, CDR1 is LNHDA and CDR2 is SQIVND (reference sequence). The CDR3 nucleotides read TGTGCCAGTAGCACGCGGGGGGCCCGGACTGAAGCTTTCTTT. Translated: CASSTRGARTEAFF.

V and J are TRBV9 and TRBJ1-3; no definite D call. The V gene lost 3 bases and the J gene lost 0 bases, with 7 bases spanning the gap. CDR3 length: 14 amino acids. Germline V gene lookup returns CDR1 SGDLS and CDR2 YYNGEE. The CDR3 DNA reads TGTGCCAGCAGCGACACAGACTCTGGAAACACCATATATTTT. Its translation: CASSDTDSGNTIYF.